This TCR beta chain was found in a study of T cell repertoires in cytomegalovirus infection. Study summary: An indication of both CMV infection and matching HLA type came from public TCR beta signatures. Whole-study findings and limits: Clonotype analysis showed dominance of the ex vivo response by HLA-C-restricted CMV-specific TCR beta clonotypes.

J lost 8 bases, V lost 3 bases, and 8 bases had no gene match. This CDR3 spans 16 amino acids. Germline loops: CDR1 SGHTA, CDR2 FQGNSA. A single record per CDR3 protein comes from TCRdb applying MiXCR to the reads. The sample shows about 200,000 distinct CDR3 sequences, about a tenth of them seen only once. This clonotype has at least ten counts. What it binds is unknown. The rearrangement uses TRBV7-2 and TRBJ2-1; 12 positions match TRBD2. The specimen sequenced was PBMCs. The receptor was derived from a human donor in good health (CMV status not recorded). Some clones in this sample may be carry-over from other donors' samples. CDR3 protein: CASSLVGLAGRDEQFF. The CDR3 region has the DNA TGTGCCAGCAGCTTGGTTGGACTAGCGGGACGGGATGAGCAGTTCTTC.